The 6 T cell receptor beta chains below come from one sample, sequenced in a study of vaccination and CD4 T cells after COVID-19. The treatment was: approximately 11-day PBMC culture with coronavirus spike peptide pools or control peptides (ViraFEST assay). With the Oncomine TCR Beta short-read assay, DNA from cultured CD4+ T cells was sequenced. Each CDR3 protein is one row after TCRdb ran MiXCR on the PCR reads. This sample has about 26,000 distinct CDR3 sequences; roughly 40% occur once, and the top ten carry under 13%. Their target antigens are unknown. The sequenced sample consisted of CD4+ T cells from blood, cultured in vitro. The origin of the receptors is a human donor who had recovered from COVID-19.

The rearrangement joins TRBV20-1 to TRBJ2-7, with TRBD1 as a possible D gene (6 bases). Trimming removed 3 bases at V and 2 bases at J, with 17 bases between. CDR1 is DFQATT, CDR2 SNEGSKA, per germline (reference sequence). The CDR3 spans 15 residues. CDR3 sequence (DNA): TGCAGTGCTAGCGTCCAACAGGGTTGGACCTACGAGCAGTACTTC. Translating gives CSASVQQGWTYEQYF.

There are a few counts of this clonotype. The chain employs TRBV7-6 and TRBJ2-6, with 9 bases lining up with TRBD1. Germline CDR1 SGHVS, CDR2 FNYEAQ. Trimming took 4 bases from V and 0 from J; bases not matched to a gene: 7. This CDR3 has 18 amino acids. This CDR3 reads CASSSSTGGISGANVLTF. CDR3 nucleotide sequence: TGTGCCAGCAGCTCCTCTACAGGGGGCATCTCTGGGGCCAACGTCCTGACTTTC.

The J gene is TRBJ1-3, the V gene TRBV19; D remains unclear. CDR3 length equals 15 residues. The germline CDR1 and CDR2 sequences are LNHDA and SQIVND (reference sequence). Trimming removed 6 bases from V and 0 bases from J, with 12 bases in between. The DNA of the CDR3 is TGTGCCAGTAGCGTCCAAACCCGCTCTGGAAACACCATATATTTT. Translated: CASSVQTRSGNTIYF.

The V and J genes are TRBV20-1 and TRBJ2-3; TRBD2 agrees at 7 bases. After removal of 1 base from V and 3 bases from J, the junction contained 4 bases not matched to a gene. The CDR3 runs to 14 residues. Germline V lookup: CDR1 DFQATT, CDR2 SNEGSKA (reference sequence). The CDR3 spells CSARVAGVTDTQYF. DNA for the CDR3: TGCAGTGCTAGAGTTGCGGGAGTTACAGATACGCAGTATTTT.

The rearrangement links TRBV20-1 to TRBJ2-5; 12 bases are shared with TRBD2. V lost 0 bases to trimming and J lost 4 bases; unmatched junction nucleotides: 3. Looked up from germline, CDR1 is DFQATT and CDR2 is SNEGSKA (reference sequence). The CDR3 runs to 15 residues. The chain's CDR3 is CSAREALAGGETQYF. CDR3 in DNA: TGCAGTGCTAGAGAGGCACTAGCGGGAGGAGAGACCCAGTACTTC.

Only a few counts were recorded for this clonotype. The chain joins TRBV27 to TRBJ1-2, with D possibly being TRBD1 (6 bases). Germline V gene lookup returns CDR1 MNHEY and CDR2 SMNVEV (reference sequence). V dropped 5 bases and J dropped 4 bases, with 14 bases sitting between them. The CDR3 contains 14 residues. In DNA form, the CDR3 reads TGTGCCAGCAGTACAGGGCGTTCATTCTATGGCTACACCTTC. Its translation is CASSTGRSFYGYTF.